The rows below give T cell receptor beta chains drawn from one sample of a study of CD8 T cells in ankylosing spondylitis. TCRdb reanalysed the 5' RACE reads using MiXCR and keeps one entry per CDR3 protein. Of fewer than 450,000 distinct CDR3 sequences in the sample, about 15% were seen once. Specimen: blood, either unsorted or a sorted T cell fraction (not recorded which). These receptors originate from a male donor with ankylosing spondylitis. CDR3s include the opening cysteine and the closing phenylalanine or tryptophan. Each record gives: clone size, D gene, CDR3 length, J gene, V gene, CDR3 protein, CDR3 DNA. The D gene is left open where the match is weak. Rows may omit the clone size; those that give it use once, few, many or a size class.

>.|.|13|TRBJ1-2|TRBV5-1
CASSAARNYGYTF
TGCGCCAGCAGCGCAGCCCGAAACTATGGCTACACCTTC
>many|.|15|TRBJ2-7|TRBV7-9
CASSMLGSGTYEQYF
TGTGCCAGCAGCATGTTGGGTTCGGGGACCTACGAGCAGTACTTC
>.|TRBD2|14|TRBJ2-2|TRBV29-1
CSVSSGGLTGELFF
TGCAGCGTTTCCAGCGGGGGGCTCACCGGGGAGCTGTTTTTT
>many|.|15|TRBJ2-5|TRBV25-1
CASSEGRLGQETQYF
TGTGCCAGCAGTGAAGGGAGGTTGGGCCAAGAGACCCAGTACTTC
>many|TRBD2|13|TRBJ2-7|TRBV12-3/TRBV12-4
CASRPGLAGEQYF
TGTGCCAGCAGACCAGGACTAGCGGGGGAGCAGTACTTC
>many|.|13|TRBJ2-3|TRBV20-1
CSANLQPADTQYF
TGCAGTGCTAATCTTCAGCCGGCAGATACGCAGTATTTT
>few|.|13|TRBJ2-5|TRBV12-3/TRBV12-4
CASREGTQETQYF
TGTGCCAGCAGGGAGGGAACACAAGAGACCCAGTACTTC
>.|.|15|TRBJ2-7|TRBV5-5
CASSLATASAYEQYF
TGTGCCAGCAGCTTGGCCACCGCCAGTGCCTACGAGCAGTACTTC
>few|.|12|TRBJ2-2|TRBV20-1
CSANGNTGELFF
TGCAGTGCCAACGGAAACACCGGGGAGCTGTTTTTT
>.|.|16|TRBJ2-2|TRBV6-5
CASSSAGQTNTGELFF
TGTGCCAGCAGTTCCGCGGGACAGACGAACACCGGGGAGCTGTTTTTT
>.|.|16|TRBJ1-6|TRBV27
CASSSPPRESGNLLHF
TGTGCCAGCAGTTCCCCGCCCCGAGAATCCGGGAACCTACTCCACTTT
>few|.|16|TRBJ1-4|TRBV15
CATSRGLQTTNEKLFF
TGTGCCACCAGCAGAGGCCTACAGACAACTAATGAAAAACTGTTTTTT
>few|.|14|TRBJ2-7|TRBV2
CASSDSVYSYEQYF
TGTGCCAGCAGTGATTCAGTTTACTCCTACGAGCAGTACTTC
>.|.|15|TRBJ2-4|TRBV4-1
CASSQDLAALDIQYF
TGCGCCAGCAGCCAAGATTTGGCCGCATTAGACATTCAGTACTTC
>.|.|12|TRBJ1-1|TRBV18
CASSPIGGRAFF
TGTGCCAGCTCACCAATCGGGGGTAGGGCTTTCTTT
>few|TRBD2|14|TRBJ2-2|TRBV19
CASSIILASGELFF
TGTGCCAGTAGTATCATACTAGCGTCCGGGGAGCTGTTTTTT
>few|TRBD2|14|TRBJ2-7|TRBV20-1
CSARAGGGAYEQYF
TGCAGTGCTAGAGCGGGCGGGGGGGCCTACGAGCAGTACTTC
>.|TRBD1|14|TRBJ1-1|TRBV20-1
CSAAGDRGNTEAFF
TGCAGTGCTGCGGGCGACAGGGGCAACACTGAAGCTTTCTTT
>.|.|14|TRBJ1-2|TRBV25-1
CASSVGGTESGYTF
TGTGCCAGCAGTGTTGGAGGGACGGAGTCTGGCTACACCTTC
>many|.|15|TRBJ2-1|TRBV12-3/TRBV12-4
CASSLDVKGTQEQFF
TGTGCCAGCAGTTTAGATGTGAAGGGGACTCAGGAGCAGTTCTTC
>.|.|15|TRBJ2-1|TRBV7-8
CASSSPTRIYNEQFF
TGTGCCAGCAGCTCGCCGACTAGAATATACAATGAGCAGTTCTTC
>many|TRBD1|16|TRBJ2-1|TRBV5-1
CASSLVTPGQGYEQFF
TGCGCCAGCAGCTTGGTAACTCCGGGACAGGGCTATGAGCAGTTCTTC
>few|.|14|TRBJ2-2|TRBV6-2/TRBV6-3
CASNNGLGSGELFF
TGTGCCAGCAATAACGGGCTGGGGTCCGGGGAGCTGTTTTTT
>.|TRBD2|15|TRBJ2-1|TRBV3-1
CATSQRGRISHEQFF
TGTGCCACCTCCCAGCGCGGGAGGATCTCCCATGAGCAGTTCTTC
>.|.|15|TRBJ1-5|TRBV7-8
CASSLSWGFNQPQHF
TGTGCCAGCAGCCTTAGTTGGGGGTTTAATCAGCCCCAGCATTTT
>few|TRBD2|16|TRBJ2-1|TRBV20-1
CSASLWTSAFYNEQFF
TGCAGTGCTAGCCTCTGGACTAGCGCCTTCTACAATGAGCAGTTCTTC
>many|TRBD1|16|TRBJ2-4|TRBV7-6
CASSSPPQGWGNIQYF
TGTGCCAGCAGCTCCCCCCCACAGGGGTGGGGAAACATTCAGTACTTC
>.|.|11|TRBJ1-2|TRBV27
CASRSNYGYTF
TGTGCCAGCAGGAGTAACTATGGCTACACCTTC
>few|TRBD1|14|TRBJ1-2|TRBV20-1
CSASTGTGIRGYTF
TGCAGTGCTTCTACCGGGACAGGGATTAGGGGCTACACCTTC
>.|.|16|TRBJ1-5|TRBV7-6
CASSLHEWGVSQPQHF
TGTGCCAGCAGCTTACACGAGTGGGGGGTCAGTCAGCCCCAGCATTTT
>.|.|13|TRBJ2-1|TRBV12-5
CASGLVLANEQFF
TGTGCTAGTGGTTTGGTACTAGCCAATGAGCAGTTCTTC
>few|.|13|TRBJ1-6|TRBV15
CATGRQYNSPLHF
TGTGCCACCGGACGGCAGTATAATTCACCCCTCCACTTT
>many|.|14|TRBJ2-3|TRBV12-3/TRBV12-4
CASSPTGRADTQYF
TGTGCCAGCAGTCCTACAGGGAGGGCAGATACGCAGTATTTT
>.|TRBD1|15|TRBJ2-1|TRBV6-5
CASSYDRGGRNEQFF
TGTGCCAGCAGTTACGACAGGGGCGGGCGCAATGAGCAGTTCTTC
>.|.|14|TRBJ2-5|TRBV6-5
CASSYLVGWETQYF
TGTGCCAGCAGTTACCTGGTAGGGTGGGAGACCCAGTACTTC
>few|.|14|TRBJ2-7|TRBV20-1
CSASRSGPFGEQYF
TGCAGTGCTAGTAGGTCGGGACCCTTCGGCGAGCAGTACTTC
>few|.|14|TRBJ1-1|TRBV5-1
CASSTQSANTEAFF
TGCGCCAGCAGCACACAGAGCGCGAACACTGAAGCTTTCTTT
>few|.|13|TRBJ1-1|TRBV5-1
CASRETLNTEAFF
TGCGCCAGCCGAGAGACATTGAACACTGAAGCTTTCTTT
>.|.|15|TRBJ1-1|TRBV6-2/TRBV6-3
CASSARRGVGTEAFF
TGTGCCAGCAGTGCAAGAAGGGGGGTGGGCACTGAAGCTTTCTTT
>.|TRBD1|15|TRBJ1-1|TRBV5-1
CASSNGQGRNTEAFF
TGCGCCAGCAGCAATGGACAGGGAAGGAACACTGAAGCTTTCTTT
>.|TRBD1|15|TRBJ1-2|TRBV6-5
CASSYQGQGGSSYTF
TGTGCCAGCAGTTACCAAGGACAGGGCGGGTCGAGCTACACCTTC
>many|TRBD1|13|TRBJ1-2|TRBV5-1
CASSIRGLDGYTF
TGCGCCAGCAGTATAAGGGGGCTGGATGGCTACACCTTC
>.|TRBD1|16|TRBJ2-1|TRBV11-1
CASSPQAGQGYNEQFF
TGTGCCAGCAGCCCCCAGGCGGGACAGGGCTACAATGAGCAGTTCTTC
>few|.|16|TRBJ2-2|TRBV9
CASSVVGALIGGELFF
TGTGCCAGCAGCGTAGTCGGGGCGCTAATTGGCGGGGAGCTGTTTTTT
>few|.|14|TRBJ2-2|TRBV7-9
CASSPGSLTGELFF
TGTGCCAGCAGCCCCGGGAGTTTAACCGGGGAGCTGTTTTTT
>.|.|15|TRBJ2-2|TRBV27
CASKSELMNTGELFF
TGTGCCAGCAAGTCAGAGCTGATGAACACCGGGGAGCTGTTTTTT
>many|TRBD2|18|TRBJ2-3|TRBV4-1
CASSQEGETSGRRDTQYF
TGCGCCAGCAGCCAAGAAGGGGAGACTAGCGGGAGGAGGGATACGCAGTATTTT
>.|TRBD2|16|TRBJ2-5|TRBV5-6
CASSFFSGATGGTQYF
TGTGCCAGCAGCTTCTTTAGCGGGGCTACCGGCGGGACCCAGTACTTC
>few|.|14|TRBJ2-3|TRBV7-8
CASSFFGVADTQYF
TGTGCCAGCAGCTTTTTCGGGGTTGCGGATACGCAGTATTTT
>few|TRBD2|19|TRBJ2-3|TRBV4-1
CASSQDELAGGTGTDTQYF
TGCGCCAGCAGCCAAGATGAACTAGCGGGGGGGACGGGCACAGATACGCAGTATTTT
>many|TRBD2|15|TRBJ2-1|TRBV7-2
CASSWTSGTYNEQFF
TGTGCCAGCAGCTGGACTAGCGGAACCTACAATGAGCAGTTCTTC
>.|TRBD1|16|TRBJ1-5|TRBV6-2/TRBV6-3
CASSYSKGAGNQPQHF
TGTGCCAGCAGTTACTCGAAGGGGGCTGGCAATCAGCCCCAGCATTTT
>few|.|15|TRBJ1-1|TRBV20-1
CSARGSGQTNTEAFF
TGCAGTGCTAGGGGGTCCGGTCAGACCAACACTGAAGCTTTCTTT
>.|.|14|TRBJ2-3|TRBV5-5
CASSFGSNTDTQYF
TGTGCCAGCAGCTTTGGCTCGAACACAGATACGCAGTATTTT
>.|.|13|TRBJ2-2|TRBV18
CASSPFEVGELFF
TGTGCCAGCTCACCATTCGAGGTCGGGGAGCTGTTTTTT
>many|TRBD1|18|TRBJ1-2|TRBV12-3/TRBV12-4
CASSPRGTGAPGDYGYTF
TGTGCCAGCAGTCCCCGAGGGACAGGGGCCCCGGGCGACTATGGCTACACCTTC
>.|.|16|TRBJ2-3|TRBV7-8
CASSLDGGGMADTQYF
TGTGCCAGCAGCTTAGACGGGGGCGGGATGGCAGATACGCAGTATTTT
>.|TRBD2|17|TRBJ2-4|TRBV20-1
CSARGPPGGLAKNIQYF
TGCAGTGCTAGAGGTCCCCCGGGGGGACTAGCCAAAAACATTCAGTACTTC